The next 20 T cell receptor beta chains were all read from a single sample in a study of Ad26.COV2.S vaccination and SARS-CoV-2 variants. Described treatment: 19 received Ad26.COV2.S at low or high dose, single or two shots; about 5 received placebo; per-sample allocation not given. Repertoires come from day 63 after the first vaccine or placebo injection. This table comes from immunoSEQ multiplex PCR, and its TCRdb copy is limited to in-frame clones, with some not included. The repertoire holds more than 400,000 clones, with approximately 90% as singletons. This specimen was peripheral blood, taken in a trial of Ad26.COV2.S vaccine versus placebo. These receptor sequences come from a person between 18 and 65 years old who received the Ad26.COV2.S COVID-19 vaccine or a placebo.

This chain uses TRBV24-1 with TRBJ1-1; D remains ambiguous. V was clipped by 8 bases and J by 3 bases, with 9 bases between them. This CDR3 has 12 residues. Germline CDR1 KGHDR, CDR2 SFDVKD. The CDR3 DNA follows: TGTGCCACCATTGACGGTGACACTGAAGCTTTCTTT. It encodes CATIDGDTEAFF.

There are a few counts of this clone. The J gene is TRBJ1-6, the V gene TRBV6-2 or TRBV6-3; the match to TRBD1 covers 8 bases. V lost 4 bases and J lost 7; bases outside the gene matches: 3. Germline values: CDR1 MNHEY, CDR2 SVGEGT. The CDR3 consists of 14 residues. CDR3 sequence: CASSSWTGNSPLHF. The CDR3, as DNA: TGTGCCAGCAGTTCTTGGACAGGGAATTCACCCCTCCACTTT.

The chain carries TRBV30 and TRBJ1-2; 8 bases align to TRBD1. Per the germline V gene, CDR1 is GTSNPN and CDR2 is SVGIG (reference sequence). The CDR3 extends over 14 amino acids. J was trimmed by 8 bases and V by 5 bases; bases with no gene match: 13. The DNA for the CDR3 is TGTGCCTGGCCTTACCGGGACAGGTTGTGCGGCTACACCTTC. Its translation is CAWPYRDRLCGYTF.

The V gene is TRBV11-2, the J gene TRBJ1-5, with D possibly matching TRBD1 (6 bases). The CDR3 extends over 16 amino acids. Deletions cut 7 bases from V and 2 bases from J, with 18 bases between. CDR1 and CDR2 (germline): SGHAT, FQNNGV. The CDR3 nucleotides are TGTGCCAGCAAGCCGTCCCGGGGGCCGGGCAATCAGCCCCAGCATTTT. Protein product: CASKPSRGPGNQPQHF. The full variable domain, with the rest looked up from reference TRBV11-2 and TRBJ1-5, is EAGVAQSPRYKIIEKRQSVAFWCNPISGHATLYWYQQILGQGPKLLIQFQNNGVVDDSQLPKDRFSAERLKGVDSTLKIQPAKLEDSAVYLCASKPSRGPGNQPQHFGDGTRLSIL.

J is TRBJ1-2 and V is TRBV19; weak D call: TRBD1 (6 bases). The CDR3 totals 15 residues. Germline V gene data show CDR1 as LNHDA and CDR2 as SQIVND (reference sequence). The ends were cut back, 4 bases at V and 3 bases at J, with 15 bases in the middle. This chain's CDR3 is CASSSSGVRDYGYTF. CDR3 sequence (DNA): TGTGCCAGTAGTAGCTCAGGGGTTCGGGACTATGGCTACACCTTC.

DNA of the CDR3: TGTGCCAGCACCTTCTCGGGGGTCCTAACCTACAATGAGCAGTTCTTC. Translated: CASTFSGVLTYNEQFF. The chain combines TRBV7-2 with TRBJ2-1; weak D call: TRBD2 (6 bases). The V end lost 7 bases, the J end lost 2 bases, and 18 bases lay between the germline ends. The CDR3 spans 16 residues. The germline V gene encodes CDR1 SGHTA and CDR2 FQGNSA. Full variable domain (remainder filled in from reference TRBV7-2 and TRBJ2-1): GAGVSQSPSNKVTEKGKDVELRCDPISGHTALYWYRQSLGQGLEFLIYFQGNSAPDKSGLPSDRFSAERTGGSVSTLTIQRTQQEDSAVYLCASTFSGVLTYNEQFFGPGTRLTVL.

This clone was seen a handful of times. The chain has TRBV19 and TRBJ1-1, with TRBD1 as a possible D gene (6 bases). Germline V gene sequence: CDR1 LNHDA, CDR2 SQIVND (reference sequence). The CDR3 totals 14 residues. Trimming cost V 7 bases and J 2 bases, with 14 bases left between them. The CDR3 nucleotides are TGTGCCAGTAATCCCGGGGGGGGCAACACTGAAGCTTTCTTT. It encodes CASNPGGGNTEAFF.

The chain recombines TRBV30 with TRBJ1-2; TRBD1 matches at 8 bases. CDR1 and CDR2 from the germline V gene are GTSNPN and SVGIG (reference sequence). This CDR3 is 13 amino acids long. Unmatched junction bases numbered 5, after V lost 0 bases and J lost 8 bases. CDR3 loop: CAWSVRGLRGYTF. The CDR3 bases are TGTGCCTGGAGTGTCAGGGGGCTTCGGGGCTACACCTTC. Full variable domain (outside the CDR3, taken from reference TRBV30 and TRBJ1-2): SQTIHQWPATLVQPVGSPLSLECTVEGTSNPNLYWYRQAAGRGLQLLFYSVGIGQISSEVPQNLSASRPQDRQFILSSKKLLLSDSGFYLCAWSVRGLRGYTFGSGTRLTVV.

The chain joins TRBV5-4 to TRBJ2-1; D is perhaps TRBD2 (7 bases). The germline CDR1 and CDR2 sequences are SGHNT and YYREEE (reference sequence). Trimming removed 7 bases at V and 6 bases at J, with 20 bases between. CDR3 length: 15 amino acids. The CDR3 DNA reads as TGTGCCAGCCTCCCGGGGGGCGCGAAAGGCAATGAGCAGTTCTTC. Amino acid sequence: CASLPGGAKGNEQFF.

The chain employs TRBV28 and TRBJ2-7; TRBD1 is a possible D gene (5 bases). V shed 0 bases and J shed 4 bases, with 13 bases lying between them. Germline V gene sequence: CDR1 MDHEN, CDR2 SYDVKM. This CDR3 has 15 amino acids. The CDR3 reads CASSLWPGNKYEQYF. The CDR3 coding sequence is TGTGCCAGCAGTTTATGGCCAGGGAACAAGTACGAGCAGTACTTC.

The chain joins TRBV15 to TRBJ1-2, with D unclear. The length of the CDR3 is 16 residues. Germline assignment: CDR1 LNHNV and CDR2 YYDKDF (reference sequence). Deletions cut 3 bases from V and 4 bases from J, with 18 bases between. The CDR3 loop is CATSSGVVRDTYGYTF. The CDR3 bases are TGTGCCACCAGCAGCGGTGTTGTCCGAGATACCTATGGCTACACCTTC.

This chain joins TRBV29-1 and TRBJ2-5; tentatively, D is TRBD1 (6 bases). CDR3 length equals 13 residues. CDR1 and CDR2 (germline): SQVTM, ANQGSEA. V lost 4 bases and J 0 bases, leaving 9 bases between the germline ends. CDR3 amino acids: CSVVRGYQETQYF. The DNA for the CDR3 is TGCAGCGTTGTGAGGGGGTACCAAGAGACCCAGTACTTC.

This chain uses TRBV27 with TRBJ1-1, with D unresolved. V lost 5 bases to trimming and J lost 0 bases, with 25 bases between them. CDR1 and CDR2 from the germline V gene are MNHEY and SMNVEV (reference sequence). The CDR3 contains 19 residues. CDR3 nucleotide sequence: TGTGCCAGCAGTCTCCCGCGGCGGTCTAACCAAACTGTGAACACTGAAGCTTTCTTT. It codes for CASSLPRRSNQTVNTEAFF.

The genes are TRBV9 and TRBJ1-4; D may be TRBD1 (5 bases). Germline CDR1 reads SGDLS; CDR2 reads YYNGEE. The CDR3 covers 16 residues. V lost 4 bases and J lost 0, with 13 bases in between. The CDR3 nucleotides are TGTGCCAGCAGCCCCCACGACAGTTCAACTAATGAAAAACTGTTTTTT. It is translated as CASSPHDSSTNEKLFF.

This rearrangement joins TRBV6-1 to TRBJ2-7; D is possibly TRBD1 (5 bases). The ends were cut back, 0 bases at V and 4 bases at J, with 19 bases in the middle. This CDR3 has 17 amino acids. CDR1 and CDR2 (germline): MNHNS, SASEGT. CDR3 sequence: CASSEAPTALPEYEQYF. In DNA, the CDR3 is TGTGCCAGCAGTGAAGCTCCGACAGCCCTACCAGAGTACGAGCAGTACTTC.

The V and J genes are TRBV4-3 and TRBJ1-2; possibly TRBD1 for D (5 bases). This CDR3 spans 14 amino acids. Germline V lookup: CDR1 LGHNA, CDR2 YSLEER. Trimming took off 1 base at V and 5 bases at J, with 11 bases between the two ends. The CDR3, as DNA: TGCGCCAGCAGCCAAGTCGTGTCAGGGTATGGCTACACCTTC. Encoded protein: CASSQVVSGYGYTF.

The chain has TRBV7-2 and TRBJ2-5, with D possibly matching TRBD2 (5 bases). V lost 5 bases and J lost 6, with 16 bases in between. The germline gives CDR1 SGHTA, CDR2 FQGNSA. The CDR3 extends over 14 amino acids. CDR3 sequence reads: CASSLARAGKTQYF. CDR3 nucleotides: TGTGCCAGCAGCCTGGCCCGGGCCGGGAAGACCCAGTACTTC. Full variable domain (rest looked up from reference TRBV7-2 and TRBJ2-5): GAGVSQSPSNKVTEKGKDVELRCDPISGHTALYWYRQSLGQGLEFLIYFQGNSAPDKSGLPSDRFSAERTGGSVSTLTIQRTQQEDSAVYLCASSLARAGKTQYFGPGTRLLVL.

The chain combines TRBV4-3 with TRBJ2-7; the D is unclear. CDR3 length equals 15 residues. Trimming took 0 bases from V and 1 from J, leaving 10 bases between them. Germline CDR1 and CDR2: LGHNA and YSLEER. CDR3 sequence (DNA): TGCGCCAGCAGCCAAGATCGCTCCAGATCCTACGAGCAGTACTTC. It encodes CASSQDRSRSYEQYF.

As to this clone: The junction differs from germline at one of its ends, possibly a read error. This chain links TRBV6-5 with TRBJ2-3; D is unclear. CDR1 and CDR2 from the germline V gene are MNHEY and SVGAGI. The CDR3 has 14 amino acids. DNA for the CDR3: TGTGCCAGCAGACCCCAAGGGTTGAGTCGTGAATCTAATTTT. This sequence encodes CASRPQGLSRESNF.

The V call is TRBV15, the J call TRBJ1-1; weak D call: TRBD1 (6 bases). Germline V lookup: CDR1 LNHNV, CDR2 YYDKDF (reference sequence). Trimming took 1 base from V and 0 from J, leaving 15 bases between them. The CDR3 is 17 amino acids. In DNA form, the CDR3 reads TGTGCCACCAGCAGAGGACTGAACAGGGAATTGAACACTGAAGCTTTCTTT. Residues: CATSRGLNRELNTEAFF. The complete variable domain, with remaining parts taken from reference TRBV15 and TRBJ1-1, reads DAMVIQNPRYQVTQFGKPVTLSCSQTLNHNVMYWYQQKSSQAPKLLFHYYDKDFNNEADTPDNFQSRRPNTSFCFLDIRSPGLGDTAMYLCATSRGLNRELNTEAFFGQGTRLTVV.